This is a list of T cell receptor beta chains from one sample in a study of T cells in Graves' hyperthyroidism and ophthalmopathy. TCRdb reprocessed the multiplex PCR reads via MiXCR and lists one record per CDR3 protein. The data show about 530,000 distinct CDR3 sequences, roughly 17% seen once. Sequenced: blood. Source of these receptors: a woman aged 18-29 years with Graves' ophthalmopathy. Both conserved end residues are part of each CDR3. Fields, in order: clone size, D gene, V gene, J gene, CDR3 DNA, CDR3 protein. D genes are given only for firm matches. Clone size is stated in some rows and not others, as once, few, many or a class when expanded.

clone_size: NA
d_call: TRBD1
v_call: TRBV19
j_call: TRBJ1-2
cdr3_nt: TGTGCCAGCAGGCCGGGACAGTATGGCTACACCTTC
cdr3_aa: CASRPGQYGYTF

clone_size: NA
d_call: NA
v_call: TRBV24-1
j_call: TRBJ1-4
cdr3_nt: TGTGCCACCAGTCTCAGGGCAGCAACTAATGAAAAACTGTTTTTT
cdr3_aa: CATSLRAATNEKLFF

clone_size: many
d_call: NA
v_call: TRBV2
j_call: TRBJ2-7
cdr3_nt: TGTGCCAGCAGTGAGGACACCTTTTACGAGCAGTACTTC
cdr3_aa: CASSEDTFYEQYF

clone_size: many
d_call: NA
v_call: TRBV20-1
j_call: TRBJ2-1
cdr3_nt: TGCAGCTATGCTAGGGTGGGAGGATACAATGAGCAGTTCTTC
cdr3_aa: CSYARVGGYNEQFF

clone_size: many
d_call: NA
v_call: TRBV18
j_call: TRBJ1-5
cdr3_nt: TGTGCCAGCTCACCAGGCGGGGTCGGTAGCAATCAGCCCCAGCATTTT
cdr3_aa: CASSPGGVGSNQPQHF

clone_size: few
d_call: TRBD1
v_call: TRBV4-1
j_call: TRBJ2-1
cdr3_nt: TGCGCCAGCAGCCAAGTGACAGGGGGCTTAGATGAGCAGTTCTTC
cdr3_aa: CASSQVTGGLDEQFF

clone_size: few
d_call: TRBD2
v_call: TRBV11-2
j_call: TRBJ2-5
cdr3_nt: TGTGCCAGCAGCGGCCGGACTAGCGGACAAGAGACCCAGTACTTC
cdr3_aa: CASSGRTSGQETQYF

clone_size: many
d_call: TRBD1
v_call: TRBV4-3
j_call: TRBJ2-1
cdr3_nt: TGCGCCAGCAGCCACCGGGACAGCTCCTACAATGAGCAGTTCTTC
cdr3_aa: CASSHRDSSYNEQFF

clone_size: NA
d_call: TRBD1
v_call: TRBV29-1
j_call: TRBJ2-2
cdr3_nt: TGCAGCGTTGAAGGGCAGGGGGCGCGCACCGGGGAGCTGTTTTTT
cdr3_aa: CSVEGQGARTGELFF

clone_size: few
d_call: TRBD2
v_call: TRBV29-1
j_call: TRBJ2-1
cdr3_nt: TGCAGCGTTGAAGGGGGAGGGAGGCTAGCGGGGTCCTACAATGAGCAGTTCTTC
cdr3_aa: CSVEGGGRLAGSYNEQFF

clone_size: many
d_call: NA
v_call: TRBV4-3
j_call: TRBJ1-2
cdr3_nt: TGCGCCAGCAGCCAAGACTTCCGAGTTTATGGCTACACCTTC
cdr3_aa: CASSQDFRVYGYTF

clone_size: NA
d_call: TRBD1
v_call: TRBV20-1
j_call: TRBJ1-4
cdr3_nt: TGCAGTGCTAGAGAAGGGACAGGGTTGGGGGAAAAACTGTTTTTT
cdr3_aa: CSAREGTGLGEKLFF

clone_size: few
d_call: NA
v_call: TRBV19
j_call: TRBJ2-6
cdr3_nt: TGTGCCAGTAATAAAATGGACAGCACTCGCTCTGGGGCCAACGTCCTGACTTTC
cdr3_aa: CASNKMDSTRSGANVLTF

clone_size: NA
d_call: NA
v_call: TRBV4-1
j_call: TRBJ2-7
cdr3_nt: TGCGCCAGCAGCCAAGACCCCCCCGGTACCTACGAGCAGTACTTC
cdr3_aa: CASSQDPPGTYEQYF

clone_size: NA
d_call: TRBD1
v_call: TRBV6-1
j_call: TRBJ2-5
cdr3_nt: TGTGCCAGCAGAGTCGGGGACAGGGGATACGGGGAGACCCAGTACTTC
cdr3_aa: CASRVGDRGYGETQYF

clone_size: NA
d_call: NA
v_call: TRBV12-5
j_call: TRBJ2-5
cdr3_nt: TGTGCTAGTGGTGTGACAAGCGAAGGGTCCCAGTACTTC
cdr3_aa: CASGVTSEGSQYF

clone_size: NA
d_call: TRBD1
v_call: TRBV12-3/TRBV12-4
j_call: TRBJ2-5
cdr3_nt: TGTGCCAGCAGTTTGGGAGACAGGGACCAAGAGACCCAGTACTTC
cdr3_aa: CASSLGDRDQETQYF

clone_size: NA
d_call: TRBD1
v_call: TRBV2
j_call: TRBJ2-2
cdr3_nt: TGTGCCAGCGACAGGGAAGACAGCGGGGAGCTGTTTTTT
cdr3_aa: CASDREDSGELFF

clone_size: many
d_call: NA
v_call: TRBV4-1
j_call: TRBJ2-1
cdr3_nt: TGCGCCAGCAGCCCCTGGGACGGGTTCTACAATGAGCAGTTCTTC
cdr3_aa: CASSPWDGFYNEQFF

clone_size: NA
d_call: NA
v_call: TRBV9
j_call: TRBJ1-1
cdr3_nt: TGTGCCAGCAGCGTAGACGGGGGCGGTCTCACTGAAGCTTTCTTT
cdr3_aa: CASSVDGGGLTEAFF

clone_size: NA
d_call: NA
v_call: TRBV28
j_call: TRBJ2-6
cdr3_nt: TGTGCCAGCAGTTTGCGAGGAACTGGGGCCAACGTCCTGACTTTC
cdr3_aa: CASSLRGTGANVLTF

clone_size: many
d_call: NA
v_call: TRBV12-3/TRBV12-4
j_call: TRBJ1-1
cdr3_nt: TGTGCCAGCAGTTTTTCGGACCACACTGAAGCTTTCTTT
cdr3_aa: CASSFSDHTEAFF

clone_size: NA
d_call: TRBD1
v_call: TRBV9
j_call: TRBJ1-1
cdr3_nt: TGTGCCAGCAGCGTCACAGGGGGCGCGGGGAACACTGAAGCTTTCTTT
cdr3_aa: CASSVTGGAGNTEAFF

clone_size: many
d_call: NA
v_call: TRBV7-8
j_call: TRBJ1-1
cdr3_nt: TGTGCCAGCAGCTTATCCGTTGGAATGAACACTGAAGCTTTCTTT
cdr3_aa: CASSLSVGMNTEAFF

clone_size: few
d_call: NA
v_call: TRBV12-3/TRBV12-4
j_call: TRBJ1-5
cdr3_nt: TGTGCCAGCAGTTTCGGGCACCTCAATCAGCCCCAGCATTTT
cdr3_aa: CASSFGHLNQPQHF

clone_size: many
d_call: NA
v_call: TRBV28
j_call: TRBJ2-3
cdr3_nt: TGTGCCAGCAGGCTCCTCCAGGTCCCTAGCACAGATACGCAGTATTTT
cdr3_aa: CASRLLQVPSTDTQYF

clone_size: many
d_call: TRBD1
v_call: TRBV7-2
j_call: TRBJ2-7
cdr3_nt: TGTGCCAGCAGCTCTTCTCTGGACAGGGGGCGTCAGCAGTACTTC
cdr3_aa: CASSSSLDRGRQQYF

clone_size: many
d_call: TRBD1
v_call: TRBV15
j_call: TRBJ2-3
cdr3_nt: TGTGCCACCGCCCCGGGACAGAGCACAGATACGCAGTATTTT
cdr3_aa: CATAPGQSTDTQYF

clone_size: NA
d_call: NA
v_call: TRBV2
j_call: TRBJ2-1
cdr3_nt: TGTGCCAGCAATCCGGACAGCCCGAACAATGAGCAGTTCTTC
cdr3_aa: CASNPDSPNNEQFF

clone_size: many
d_call: NA
v_call: TRBV6-2/TRBV6-3
j_call: TRBJ2-3
cdr3_nt: TGTGCCAGCGGAGGTGACACAGATACGCAGTATTTT
cdr3_aa: CASGGDTDTQYF

clone_size: NA
d_call: NA
v_call: TRBV4-1
j_call: TRBJ2-2
cdr3_nt: TGCGCCAGCAGCCAGGGGGTAGCGCGGACGTACACCGGGGAGCTGTTTTTT
cdr3_aa: CASSQGVARTYTGELFF

clone_size: many
d_call: NA
v_call: TRBV9
j_call: TRBJ1-1
cdr3_nt: TGTGCCAGCAGCGTAGTCCAGGGGAGGACTGAAGCTTTCTTT
cdr3_aa: CASSVVQGRTEAFF

clone_size: many
d_call: NA
v_call: TRBV10-3
j_call: TRBJ1-5
cdr3_nt: TGTGCCATCAGTGCATCAGGGGCTGGCAATCAGCCCCAGCATTTT
cdr3_aa: CAISASGAGNQPQHF

clone_size: many
d_call: TRBD1
v_call: TRBV25-1
j_call: TRBJ1-5
cdr3_nt: TGTGCCAGCAGTGCCTCGGACAGGGACCCCAATCAGCCCCAGCATTTT
cdr3_aa: CASSASDRDPNQPQHF

clone_size: few
d_call: NA
v_call: TRBV7-2
j_call: TRBJ1-6
cdr3_nt: TGTGCCAGCAGCCGCCCGGGGGTTTCACCCCTCCACTTT
cdr3_aa: CASSRPGVSPLHF

clone_size: NA
d_call: TRBD1
v_call: TRBV20-1
j_call: TRBJ2-2
cdr3_nt: TGCAGTGCCCCCAACAGGGGAACGAACACCGGGGAGCTGTTTTTT
cdr3_aa: CSAPNRGTNTGELFF

clone_size: NA
d_call: NA
v_call: TRBV6-5
j_call: TRBJ1-6
cdr3_nt: TGTGCCAGCAGTTACTCGAAAACCTATAATTCACCCCTCCACTTT
cdr3_aa: CASSYSKTYNSPLHF

clone_size: many
d_call: NA
v_call: TRBV6-2/TRBV6-3
j_call: TRBJ1-1
cdr3_nt: TGTGCCACCGAGAGACGGTTGAACACTGAAGCTTTCTTT
cdr3_aa: CATERRLNTEAFF

clone_size: many
d_call: NA
v_call: TRBV28
j_call: TRBJ1-3
cdr3_nt: TGTGCCAGCAGTTTTAGGCTGATCTCTGGAAACACCATATATTTT
cdr3_aa: CASSFRLISGNTIYF

clone_size: NA
d_call: TRBD2
v_call: TRBV19
j_call: TRBJ2-5
cdr3_nt: TGTGCCAGTAGTATAGACCTGGGACTAGCGGGACGAGAGACCCAGTACTTC
cdr3_aa: CASSIDLGLAGRETQYF

clone_size: many
d_call: TRBD1
v_call: TRBV6-1
j_call: TRBJ1-2
cdr3_nt: TGTGCCAGCAGTTCGACAACAGGGGGACGATATGGCTACACCTTC
cdr3_aa: CASSSTTGGRYGYTF

clone_size: many
d_call: TRBD2
v_call: TRBV5-1
j_call: TRBJ2-1
cdr3_nt: TGCGCCAGCCGGTCGCTCGGGCTAGCGGGAAGCAATGAGCAGTTCTTC
cdr3_aa: CASRSLGLAGSNEQFF

clone_size: few
d_call: NA
v_call: TRBV25-1
j_call: TRBJ1-1
cdr3_nt: TGTGCCAGCAGTCCAAACAGGGAGAACACTGAAGCTTTCTTT
cdr3_aa: CASSPNRENTEAFF

clone_size: few
d_call: TRBD2
v_call: TRBV7-2
j_call: TRBJ2-2
cdr3_nt: TGTGCCAGCAGCTTAGAACCAGCGGGAAACACCGGGGAGCTGTTTTTT
cdr3_aa: CASSLEPAGNTGELFF

clone_size: few
d_call: NA
v_call: TRBV6-5
j_call: TRBJ1-2
cdr3_nt: TGTGCCAGCAGTTACTCGGCAGGTGGGCCCGGGGGCTACACCTTC
cdr3_aa: CASSYSAGGPGGYTF

clone_size: many
d_call: NA
v_call: TRBV2
j_call: TRBJ1-1
cdr3_nt: TGTGCCAGCAGGAGGGGAGGGGGGAACACTGAAGCTTTCTTT
cdr3_aa: CASRRGGGNTEAFF

clone_size: NA
d_call: TRBD1
v_call: TRBV9
j_call: TRBJ1-5
cdr3_nt: TGTGCCAGCAGCGGGACAGGGGGCCGCAATCAGCCCCAGCATTTT
cdr3_aa: CASSGTGGRNQPQHF

clone_size: NA
d_call: NA
v_call: TRBV11-3
j_call: TRBJ1-1
cdr3_nt: TGTGCCAGCAGCTCATCGGGAGCGGGAGGGAGCGCAGAAGCTTTCTTT
cdr3_aa: CASSSSGAGGSAEAFF

clone_size: many
d_call: TRBD2
v_call: TRBV7-2
j_call: TRBJ2-1
cdr3_nt: TGTGCCAGCAGCTCGGGGGGCGGGAGGTACTATGAGCAGTTCTTC
cdr3_aa: CASSSGGGRYYEQFF

clone_size: NA
d_call: TRBD1
v_call: TRBV19
j_call: TRBJ2-7
cdr3_nt: TGTGCCAGTAGCTTAGTCCGGGACAGCGAGTCCTACGAGCAGTACTTC
cdr3_aa: CASSLVRDSESYEQYF